This is a list of T cell receptor beta chains from one sample in a study of T cell repertoires and leukemia-associated antigens. TCRdb reprocessed the 5' RACE reads with MiXCR, giving one entry per CDR3 protein. This sample has 13,000 to 15,000 distinct CDR3 sequences, with approximately 39% found just once. These receptors lack a known antigen. Sequences were obtained from CD3+ T cells sorted from blood and cultured. The receptors derive from a female donor in good health. Each CDR3 is given with its conserved first and last residue. Each record gives: D gene, V gene, J gene, clone size, CDR3 protein, CDR3 DNA. The D gene is left open where the match is weak. Clone size is stated in some rows and not others, as once, few, many or a class when expanded.

>TRBD1|TRBV6-2/TRBV6-3|TRBJ2-7|medium-sized
CASSYRDSAYEQYF
TGTGCCAGCAGTTACCGGGACAGCGCCTACGAGCAGTACTTC
>.|TRBV7-2|TRBJ1-1|few
CASSHNMWNTEAFF
TGTGCCAGCAGCCACAATATGTGGAACACTGAAGCTTTCTTT
>.|TRBV6-2/TRBV6-3|TRBJ2-1|medium-sized
CASSYGSLLRNEQFF
TGTGCCAGCAGTTACGGTAGCTTACTTAGGAATGAGCAGTTCTTC
>.|TRBV12-3/TRBV12-4|TRBJ2-7|few
CASSPRQGAYEQYF
TGTGCCAGCAGCCCCCGGCAGGGCGCTTACGAGCAGTACTTC
>.|TRBV29-1|TRBJ2-1|.
CSVESGISYNRQFF
TGCAGCGTTGAAAGTGGGATCTCCTACAATAGGCAGTTCTTC
>TRBD2|TRBV12-3/TRBV12-4|TRBJ2-7|few
CASSFWSLGTSSYEQYF
TGTGCCAGCAGTTTTTGGAGTCTGGGGACTAGCTCCTACGAGCAGTACTTC
>TRBD2|TRBV11-3|TRBJ2-1|.
CASSSFLAGESPYNEQFF
TGTGCCAGCAGCTCCTTCCTAGCGGGAGAGTCGCCCTACAATGAGCAGTTCTTC
>TRBD2|TRBV12-3/TRBV12-4|TRBJ2-3|.
CANSAGGDAQYF
TGTGCCAACAGTGCTGGGGGGGATGCGCAGTATTTT
>TRBD1|TRBV9|TRBJ1-6|.
CASSVGDRGSPLHF
TGTGCCAGCAGCGTAGGGGACAGGGGTTCACCCCTCCACTTT
>TRBD1|TRBV27|TRBJ2-7|few
CASSLLTTGSVGEQYF
TGTGCCAGCAGCCTGTTAACGACAGGGTCTGTAGGCGAGCAGTACTTC
>.|TRBV7-9|TRBJ2-1|.
CASTPSGPGETQFF
TGTGCCAGCACCCCATCGGGACCCGGGGAGACTCAGTTCTTC
>.|TRBV7-9|TRBJ2-5|.
CASSLGSRDGQETQYF
TGTGCCAGCAGCTTAGGATCTCGGGACGGACAAGAGACCCAGTACTTC
>TRBD2|TRBV5-1|TRBJ2-7|.
CASSLIGGFEQYF
TGCGCCAGCAGCTTGATCGGGGGGTTCGAGCAGTACTTC
>.|TRBV30|TRBJ2-1|.
CAWSVSGEQFF
TGTGCCTGGAGTGTATCGGGTGAGCAGTTCTTC
>.|TRBV29-1|TRBJ2-6|.
CSVPTGTNVLTF
TGCAGCGTGCCAACCGGGACCAACGTCCTGACTTTC
>TRBD2|TRBV5-1|TRBJ2-7|once
CASSLLWEGPYEQYF
TGCGCCAGCAGCTTGTTGTGGGAGGGCCCCTACGAGCAGTACTTC
>TRBD2|TRBV28|TRBJ2-5|many
CASSNSGGTETQYF
TGTGCCAGCAGTAATAGCGGGGGCACAGAGACCCAGTACTTC
>.|TRBV7-8|TRBJ2-5|.
CASSLVSQETQYF
TGTGCCAGCAGCTTAGTCAGCCAAGAGACCCAGTACTTC
>TRBD2|TRBV20-1|TRBJ2-7|many
CSARGGWTSGRLVYEQYF
TGCAGTGCTAGAGGGGGGTGGACTAGCGGGAGGCTGGTCTACGAGCAGTACTTC
>TRBD2|TRBV5-1|TRBJ2-7|medium-sized
CASSLTGGYEQYF
TGCGCCAGCAGCTTGACGGGAGGCTACGAGCAGTACTTC
>TRBD2|TRBV7-2|TRBJ2-1|.
CASRLAAFVEQFF
TGTGCCAGCCGCCTAGCGGCGTTTGTGGAGCAGTTCTTC
>TRBD2|TRBV20-1|TRBJ2-3|.
CSARELAGVWVTDTQYF
TGCAGTGCTAGGGAACTAGCGGGAGTTTGGGTCACAGATACGCAGTATTTT
>.|TRBV12-3/TRBV12-4|TRBJ2-7|.
CASSLMNGIYEQYF
TGTGCCAGCAGTTTGATGAACGGGATCTACGAGCAGTACTTC
>.|TRBV20-1|TRBJ2-3|.
CSAKSGSTDTQYF
TGCAGTGCCAAAAGCGGGAGCACAGATACGCAGTATTTT
>.|TRBV29-1|TRBJ2-1|medium-sized
CSVGEGGSKHNEQFF
TGCAGCGTTGGAGAGGGTGGCAGCAAACACAATGAGCAGTTCTTC
>.|TRBV6-1|TRBJ1-2|medium-sized
CASMVRENYGYTF
TGTGCCAGCATGGTCAGAGAAAACTATGGCTACACCTTC
>.|TRBV11-2|TRBJ2-5|many
CASSLELEETQYF
TGTGCCAGCAGCTTAGAACTCGAAGAGACCCAGTACTTC
>.|TRBV11-2|TRBJ2-3|many
CASSPRGTGDTQYF
TGTGCCAGCAGCCCCCGGGGGACTGGAGATACGCAGTATTTT
>TRBD2|TRBV20-1|TRBJ2-2|many
CSARDQTSGDTGELFF
TGCAGTGCTAGAGATCAGACTAGCGGAGACACCGGGGAGCTGTTTTTT
>.|TRBV7-9|TRBJ2-7|.
CASSLTAYEQYF
TGTGCCAGCAGCTTAACAGCCTACGAGCAGTACTTC
>.|TRBV12-3/TRBV12-4|TRBJ2-7|many
CASSLGQSSYEQYF
TGTGCCAGCAGTTTAGGACAAAGCTCCTACGAGCAGTACTTC
>.|TRBV29-1|TRBJ2-1|medium-sized
CSVDFGLYNEQFF
TGCAGCGTTGACTTTGGACTGTACAATGAGCAGTTCTTC
>.|TRBV5-1|TRBJ2-5|few
CASSLAGGEETQYF
TGCGCCAGCAGCTTGGCCGGGGGTGAAGAGACCCAGTACTTC
>TRBD2|TRBV20-1|TRBJ2-5|.
CSAGGTSGTQETQYF
TGCAGTGCTGGCGGGACTAGCGGAACACAAGAGACCCAGTACTTC
>TRBD1|TRBV20-1|TRBJ2-5|.
CSASHGTQGGETQCF
TGCAGTGCTAGCCACGGGACACAGGGGGGAGAGACCCAGTGCTTC
>TRBD2|TRBV4-3|TRBJ2-1|medium-sized
CASSQDWAGAIHEQFF
TGCGCCAGCAGCCAAGATTGGGCGGGAGCGATCCATGAGCAGTTCTTC
>.|TRBV11-2|TRBJ2-4|many
CASSPLRGLGNIQYF
TGTGCCAGCAGCCCCCTGCGGGGGCTAGGGAACATTCAGTACTTC
>.|TRBV27|TRBJ2-1|many
CASSFSAGAYNEQFF
TGTGCCAGCAGTTTTTCGGCAGGGGCCTACAATGAGCAGTTCTTC
>.|TRBV5-1|TRBJ2-7|many
CASSFTTATYEQYF
TGCGCCAGCAGCTTCACAACCGCGACCTACGAGCAGTACTTC
>.|TRBV15|TRBJ2-2|few
CATSRGIAAETGELFF
TGTGCGACCAGCAGAGGCATCGCGGCGGAGACCGGGGAGCTGTTTTTT
>.|TRBV7-9|TRBJ2-4|.
CASSLEEERSIQYF
TGTGCCAGCAGCTTAGAGGAGGAGAGGAGCATTCAGTACTTC
>.|TRBV7-2|TRBJ2-2|many
CASRRGSSGELFF
TGTGCCAGCAGGCGGGGCTCGTCCGGGGAGCTGTTTTTT
>.|TRBV7-8|TRBJ2-3|.
CASTPRGSFTDTQYF
TGTGCCAGCACCCCAAGGGGCAGTTTCACAGATACGCAGTATTTT
>TRBD1|TRBV12-3/TRBV12-4|TRBJ2-1|medium-sized
CASSSGASTGARFF
TGTGCCAGCAGTTCAGGAGCCTCGACAGGGGCCCGGTTCTTC
>.|TRBV12-3/TRBV12-4|TRBJ2-2|.
CASSPGQSTGELFF
TGTGCCAGCAGTCCGGGACAATCCACCGGGGAGCTGTTTTTT
>.|TRBV12-3/TRBV12-4|TRBJ2-4|few
CASSWFFSQNIQYF
TGTGCCAGCAGTTGGTTCTTTTCCCAAAACATTCAGTACTTC
>.|TRBV5-5|TRBJ2-1|.
CASSFYICSASGGSSYNEQFF
.
>.|TRBV5-1|TRBJ2-5|.
CASSLDGKETQYF
TGCGCCAGCAGCTTGGACGGGAAAGAGACCCAGTACTTC
>.|TRBV4-2|TRBJ1-2|few
CASSQRTPSNYGYTF
TGTGCCAGCAGCCAACGGACACCCTCTAACTATGGCTACACCTTC
>TRBD2|TRBV19|TRBJ2-1|once
CASSSGRAYNEQFF
TGTGCCAGTAGTAGTGGGAGGGCTTACAATGAGCAGTTCTTC
>.|TRBV27|TRBJ2-1|medium-sized
CASSSLENEQFF
TGTGCCAGCAGTTCTCTAGAAAATGAGCAGTTCTTC
>.|TRBV20-1|TRBJ1-5|.
CSARGGAENQPQHF
TGCAGTGCCCGAGGGGGTGCAGAGAATCAGCCCCAGCATTTT
>.|TRBV28|TRBJ1-6|many
CASSTAGDSPLHF
TGTGCCAGCAGCACAGCTGGGGATTCACCCCTCCACTTT
>TRBD2|TRBV4-2|TRBJ2-7|once
CASSALAGVHEQYF
TGTGCCAGCAGCGCCCTAGCGGGAGTACACGAGCAGTACTTC
>TRBD1|TRBV20-1|TRBJ1-4|medium-sized
CSARTGQGREKLFF
TGCAGTGCTAGGACGGGACAGGGAAGAGAAAAACTGTTTTTT
>TRBD1|TRBV30|TRBJ1-1|once
CARARQGKMAEAFF
TGTGCCCGGGCTAGACAGGGGAAGATGGCTGAGGCTTTCTTT
>TRBD1|TRBV11-2|TRBJ2-7|.
CASSLDRWTGYEQYF
TGTGCCAGCAGCTTAGATCGTTGGACAGGCTACGAGCAGTACTTC
>.|TRBV20-1|TRBJ2-5|.
CSARDGPILTQYF
TGCAGTGCTAGGGACGGACCGATACTAACCCAGTACTTC
>TRBD2|TRBV9|TRBJ2-7|.
CASSAAEREYPLEQYF
TGTGCCAGCAGCGCCGCGGAGCGGGAGTATCCACTCGAGCAGTACTTC